This T cell receptor (beta chain) was captured by sequencing in a study of cytomegalovirus exposure and HLA in healthy donors. Study-level findings and limits: An analysis that was carried out later associated 16,000 or so TCR beta sequences with HLA alleles at 0.05 false discovery rate. Donors were assumed by presence/absence analyses to have roughly uniform sequencing depth.

To note about this clone: What it recognizes is unknown.

PCR involved 60 Vbeta and 13 Jbeta primers. Sequencing was performed with immunoSEQ multiplex PCR; in TCRdb, only in-frame clones are kept and a portion is missing. The repertoire holds approximately 120,000 clones, with around 80% as singletons. Specimen: PBMCs. This TCR was recovered from a female donor in good health and CMV-seronegative.

CDR3 loop: CASSGTDQETQYF. CDR3 sequence (DNA): TGTGCCAGTAGTGGGACAGACCAAGAGACCCAGTACTTC. This chain joins TRBV19 and TRBJ2-5; 7 bases match TRBD1. The CDR3 is made up of 13 amino acids. Germline loops: CDR1 LNHDA, CDR2 SQIVND (reference sequence). V was pared by 5 bases and J by 0 bases, with 0 bases of the junction left unmatched.